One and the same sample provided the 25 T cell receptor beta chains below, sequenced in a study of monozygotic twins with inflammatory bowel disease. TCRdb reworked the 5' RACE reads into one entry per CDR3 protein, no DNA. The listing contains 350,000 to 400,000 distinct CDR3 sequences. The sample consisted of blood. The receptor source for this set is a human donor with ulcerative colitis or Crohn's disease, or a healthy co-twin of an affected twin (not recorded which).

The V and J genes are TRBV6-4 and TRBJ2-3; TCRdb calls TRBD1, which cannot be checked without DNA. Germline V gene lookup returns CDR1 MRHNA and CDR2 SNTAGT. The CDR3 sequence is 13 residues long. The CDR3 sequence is CASRVGPTDTQYF.

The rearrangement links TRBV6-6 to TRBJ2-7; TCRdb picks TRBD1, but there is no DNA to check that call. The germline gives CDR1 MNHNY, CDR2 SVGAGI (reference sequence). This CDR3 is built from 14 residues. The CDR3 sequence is CASFSTAASYEQYF.

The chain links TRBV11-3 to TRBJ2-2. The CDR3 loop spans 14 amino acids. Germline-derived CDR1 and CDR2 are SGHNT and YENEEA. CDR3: CASSLEYGTGELFF. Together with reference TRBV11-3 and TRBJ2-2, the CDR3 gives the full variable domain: EAGVVQSPRYKIIEKKQPVAFWCNPISGHNTLYWYLQNLGQGPELLIRYENEEAVDDSQLPKDRFSAERLKGVDSTLKIQPAELGDSAVYLCASSLEYGTGELFFGEGSRLTVL.

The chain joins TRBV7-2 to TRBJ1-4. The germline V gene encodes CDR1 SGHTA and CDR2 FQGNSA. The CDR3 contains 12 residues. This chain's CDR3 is CASSLFKKKLFF.

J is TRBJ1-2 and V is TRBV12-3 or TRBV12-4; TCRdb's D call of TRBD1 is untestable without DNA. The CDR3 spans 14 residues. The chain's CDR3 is CASSRQGSDYGYTF.

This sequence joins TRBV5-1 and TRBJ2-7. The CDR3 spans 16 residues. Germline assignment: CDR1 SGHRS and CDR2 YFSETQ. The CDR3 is CASSPQPGSSSYEQYF.

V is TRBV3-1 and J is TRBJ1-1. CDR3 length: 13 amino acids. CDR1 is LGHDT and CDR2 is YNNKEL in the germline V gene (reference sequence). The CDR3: CASSRSQNTEAFF.

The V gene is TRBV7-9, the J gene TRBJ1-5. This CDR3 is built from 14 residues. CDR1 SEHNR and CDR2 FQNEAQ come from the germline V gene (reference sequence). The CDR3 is CAISLGQSNQPQHF.

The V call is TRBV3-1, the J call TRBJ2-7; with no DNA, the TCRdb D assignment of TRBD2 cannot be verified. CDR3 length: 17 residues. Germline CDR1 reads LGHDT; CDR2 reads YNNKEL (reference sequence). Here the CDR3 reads CASSHPTSGGRSYEQYF.

This CDR3 is CASSPQGGQPEHF. J is TRBJ1-2 and V is TRBV7-3; TCRdb indicates TRBD1, and absent DNA this call remains unverified. Germline-derived CDR1 and CDR2 are SGHTA and FQGTGA. The CDR3 extends over 13 amino acids.

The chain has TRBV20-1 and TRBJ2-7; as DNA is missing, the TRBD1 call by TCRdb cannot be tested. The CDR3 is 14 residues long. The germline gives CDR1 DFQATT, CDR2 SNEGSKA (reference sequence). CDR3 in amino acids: CSAPPGHTSYEQYF.

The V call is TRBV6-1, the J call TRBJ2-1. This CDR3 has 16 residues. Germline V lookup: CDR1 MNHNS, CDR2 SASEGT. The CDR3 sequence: CASSRQQRIGNNEQFF.

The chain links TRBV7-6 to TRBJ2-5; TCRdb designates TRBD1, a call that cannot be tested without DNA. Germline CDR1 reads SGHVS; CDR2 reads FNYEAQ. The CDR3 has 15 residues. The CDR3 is CASSLDEGAQETQYF.

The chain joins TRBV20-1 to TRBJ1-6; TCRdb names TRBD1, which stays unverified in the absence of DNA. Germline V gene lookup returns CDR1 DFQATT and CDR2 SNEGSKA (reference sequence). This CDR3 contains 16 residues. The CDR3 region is CSATPDRNSYNSPLHF.

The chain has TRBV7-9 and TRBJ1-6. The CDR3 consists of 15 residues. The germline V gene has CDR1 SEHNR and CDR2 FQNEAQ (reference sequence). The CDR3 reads CASSFMVGWNSPLHF. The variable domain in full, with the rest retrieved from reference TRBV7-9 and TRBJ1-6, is DTGVSQNPRHKITKRGQNVTFRCDPISEHNRLYWYRQTLGQGPEFLTYFQNEAQLEKSRLLSDRFSAERPKGSFSTLEIQRTEQGDSAMYLCASSFMVGWNSPLHFGNGTRLTVT.

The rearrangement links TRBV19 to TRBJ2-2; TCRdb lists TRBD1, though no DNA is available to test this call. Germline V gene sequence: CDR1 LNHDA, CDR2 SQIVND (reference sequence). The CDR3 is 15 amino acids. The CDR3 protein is CATTWGTTNTGELFF.

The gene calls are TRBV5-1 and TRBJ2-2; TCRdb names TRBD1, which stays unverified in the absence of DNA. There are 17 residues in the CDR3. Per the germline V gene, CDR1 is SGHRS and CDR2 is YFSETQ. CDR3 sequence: CASSLAGQGRNTGELFF.

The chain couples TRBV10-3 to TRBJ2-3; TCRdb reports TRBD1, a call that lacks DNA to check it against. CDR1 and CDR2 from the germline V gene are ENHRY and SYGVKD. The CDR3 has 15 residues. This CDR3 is CAISDLGGAPDTQYF.

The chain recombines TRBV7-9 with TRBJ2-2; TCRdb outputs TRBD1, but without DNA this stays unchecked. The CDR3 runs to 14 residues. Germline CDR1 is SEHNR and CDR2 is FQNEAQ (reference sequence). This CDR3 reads CARLRQGDTGVLFF.

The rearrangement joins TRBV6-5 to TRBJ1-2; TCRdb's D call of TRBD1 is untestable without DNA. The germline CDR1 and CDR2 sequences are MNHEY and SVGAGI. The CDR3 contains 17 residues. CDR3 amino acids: CASSYSIWSGGSYGYTF.

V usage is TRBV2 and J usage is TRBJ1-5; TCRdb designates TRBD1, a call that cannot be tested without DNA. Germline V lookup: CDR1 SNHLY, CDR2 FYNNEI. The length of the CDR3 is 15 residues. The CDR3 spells CASSGGQGGYQPQHF.

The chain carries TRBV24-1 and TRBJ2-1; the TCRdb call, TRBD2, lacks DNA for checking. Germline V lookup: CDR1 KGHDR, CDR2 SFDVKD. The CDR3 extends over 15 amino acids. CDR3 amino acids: CATQKTSGGDNEQFF.

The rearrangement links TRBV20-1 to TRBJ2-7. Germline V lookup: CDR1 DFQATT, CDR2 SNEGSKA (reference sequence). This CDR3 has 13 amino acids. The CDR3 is CSARYRSSYEQYF.

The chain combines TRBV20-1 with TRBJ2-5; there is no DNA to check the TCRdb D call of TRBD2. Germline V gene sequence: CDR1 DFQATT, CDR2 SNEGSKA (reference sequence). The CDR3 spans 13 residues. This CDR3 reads CSAPLAGVETQYF.

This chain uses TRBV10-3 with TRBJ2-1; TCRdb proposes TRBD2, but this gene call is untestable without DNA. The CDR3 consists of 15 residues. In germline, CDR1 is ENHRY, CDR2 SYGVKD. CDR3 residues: CAISERSGGANEQFF.